This TCR beta chain was sequenced during a study of beta chain features in type 1 diabetes. With regard to this clone: Its specificity is not known.

The single heparinised draw taken from each donor contained around 110 mL of blood on average. Study-wide results and caveats: In comparison with healthy donors, patients had naive, central memory and Treg TCRB repertoires that appeared more similar. VDJ junctions in type 1 diabetes patients carried more deletions and fewer insertions.

All of the isolated RNA was reverse transcribed, so expressed TCRB transcripts were sequenced. Naive, central memory and regulatory T cell samples yielded around 3.3 million reads on average. Clones were read by immunoSEQ multiplex PCR, and TCRdb kept only the in-frame ones, dropping some. The table has roughly 300,000 clones, around 7.6% seen once; the top ten hold 0.44%. The CDR3 extends over 14 amino acids. Germline CDR1 reads SEHNR; CDR2 reads FQNEAQ (reference sequence). The V end was cut by 7 bases, the J end by 8 bases, with 20 bases between. This rearrangement joins TRBV7-9 to TRBJ1-1, with D perhaps matching TRBD1 (6 bases). The sequenced sample consisted of central memory CD4+ T cells from blood. The source is a woman between 18 and 29 years old in good health. The DNA of the CDR3 is TGTGCCAGCAAGGGGGACGCCGGCCCAGAGGAAGCTTTCTTT. Translation gives CASKGDAGPEEAFF.